The 28 T cell receptor beta chains below all came from one sample that was sequenced in a study of CD4 T cells in relation to SARS-CoV-2 and coronaviruses (dated by TCRdb to the early 2020s). These receptors' antigens are unknown. Libraries were prepared through the immunoSEQ multiplex PCR assay. Imported from immuneACCESS, the table was reduced by TCRdb to in-frame sequences with V and J called. These copies leave out some clones; in studies compared against another copy, an unresolved V gene accounts for under half, and the cause of the remainder is not known. The sample table records about 36,000 clones; approximately 80% of these occur just once. Just over 20% of the sample lies in the top ten. The sequencing input was memory CD4+ T cells from PBMCs, cultured in vitro. This sample's cell subset or site label indicates: memory (non-naive) CD4+ T cells. The receptors were gathered from an adult with COVID-19.

The rearrangement joins TRBV6-5 to TRBJ2-7; D possibly corresponds to TRBD2 (7 bases). The CDR3 is made up of 16 amino acids. V was trimmed by 0 bases and J by 7 bases, leaving 19 bases between them. The germline V gene has CDR1 MNHEY and CDR2 SVGAGI. CDR3: CASSYSFGGARLEQYF. The CDR3 nucleotides are TGTGCCAGCAGTTACTCGTTTGGGGGGGCGCGTCTGGAGCAGTACTTC.

J is TRBJ1-2 and V is TRBV6-2 or TRBV6-3; 8 positions match TRBD1. V trimming: 0 bases; J trimming: 2 bases; junction bases outside the gene matches: 5. The CDR3 contains 16 residues. CDR1 and CDR2 (germline): MNHEY, SVGEGT. Here the CDR3 reads CASSYSRAGGNYGYTF. CDR3 coding DNA: TGTGCCAGCAGTTACTCAAGAGCAGGGGGCAACTATGGCTACACCTTC.

This clone was detected only once. The DNA of the CDR3 is TGTGCCAGCAGCTTCCTCCCCGTACGTAACTCCTACAATGAGCAGTTCTTC. This translates into CASSFLPVRNSYNEQFF. The chain is built from TRBV11-2 and TRBJ2-1; D is ambiguous. V lost 3 bases to trimming and J lost 0 bases, with 15 bases between them. This CDR3 contains 17 residues. Germline-derived CDR1 and CDR2 are SGHAT and FQNNGV.

The genes are TRBV27 and TRBJ1-6; D is unresolved. Germline V CDR1 and CDR2: MNHEY, SMNVEV (reference sequence). This CDR3 spans 14 amino acids. The V gene lost 1 base and the J gene lost 0 bases, with 1 base spanning the gap. CDR3 DNA: TGTGCCAGCAGTTTATACTCCTATAATTCACCCCTCCACTTT. Residues: CASSLYSYNSPLHF.

The genes are TRBV11-1 and TRBJ2-2; D is ambiguous. The CDR3 is made up of 16 amino acids. Trimming removed 2 bases from V and 3 bases from J, with 13 bases in between. Germline V gene lookup returns CDR1 SGHAT and CDR2 FQDESV (reference sequence). CDR3 sequence reads: CASSLRPGSDTGELFF. DNA of the CDR3: TGTGCCAGCAGCTTAAGACCGGGTTCGGACACCGGGGAGCTGTTTTTT.

The CDR3 spells CASTGQGYDNEQFF. CDR3 DNA: TGCGCCAGCACAGGACAGGGATATGACAATGAGCAGTTCTTC. This chain connects TRBV5-1 to TRBJ2-1; 8 nucleotides align to TRBD1. CDR1 and CDR2 (germline): SGHRS, YFSETQ. This CDR3 contains 14 residues. V was clipped by 6 bases and J by 5 bases; unmatched bases: 7. Drawing the rest from reference TRBV5-1 and TRBJ2-1, the complete variable domain is KAGVTQTPRYLIKTRGQQVTLSCSPISGHRSVSWYQQTPGQGLQFLFEYFSETQRNKGNFPGRFSGRQFSNSRSEMNVSTLELGDSALYLCASTGQGYDNEQFFGPGTRLTVL.

This chain connects TRBV5-7 to TRBJ1-1; no firm D call. TRBV5-7 is placed among ORFs of uncertain function. Trimming removed 5 bases at V and 1 base at J, with 15 bases between. The CDR3 sequence is 15 residues long. Written as DNA, the CDR3 is TGTGCCAGCAGTCCCTCAATCTGGGCGAACACTGAAGCTTTCTTT. Its translation: CASSPSIWANTEAFF.

V usage is TRBV28 and J usage is TRBJ1-5, with no clear D. The CDR3 spans 14 residues. Deletions cut 6 bases from V and 5 bases from J, with 14 bases between. Germline V lookup: CDR1 MDHEN, CDR2 SYDVKM. The CDR3 sequence is CASSSGEGYQPQHF. In nucleotides, the CDR3 is TGTGCCAGCAGCTCTGGGGAGGGTTATCAGCCCCAGCATTTT.

In its sample, this clone was seen once. The chain couples TRBV6-6 to TRBJ2-5; TRBD1 or TRBD2 may be the D gene (5 bases each). Germline values: CDR1 MNHNY, CDR2 SVGAGI (reference sequence). V was clipped by 5 bases and J by 4 bases, with 20 bases between them. The CDR3 extends over 16 amino acids. CDR3 DNA sequence: TGTGCCAGCAGTACCAGACAAGCAGGGACGCGAGAGACCCAGTACTTC. Its protein product is CASSTRQAGTRETQYF.

The chain is built from TRBV6-1 and TRBJ2-3; TRBD2 is a possible D gene (5 bases). Trimming took 6 bases from V and 4 from J, leaving 11 bases between them. Germline assignment: CDR1 MNHNS and CDR2 SASEGT. This CDR3 spans 13 amino acids. The CDR3 protein is CASRPGGADTQYF. CDR3 bases: TGTGCCAGCAGACCAGGAGGCGCAGATACGCAGTATTTT.

This rearrangement joins TRBV7-2 to TRBJ1-1; D unclear. Germline CDR1 SGHTA, CDR2 FQGNSA. The CDR3 contains 13 residues. Trimming took 3 bases from V and 1 from J, leaving 6 bases between them. The chain's CDR3 is CASSFASNTEAFF. As DNA, the CDR3 is TGTGCCAGCAGCTTTGCCTCGAACACTGAAGCTTTCTTT.

The chain uses TRBV28 and TRBJ2-6; the D gene is possibly TRBD2 (7 bases). Germline V gene sequence: CDR1 MDHEN, CDR2 SYDVKM. The ends were cut back, 5 bases at V and 6 bases at J, with 8 bases in the middle. The CDR3 extends over 13 amino acids. CDR3 coding DNA: TGTGCCAGCAGTCGGGGGGCGGCCAACGTCCTGACTTTC. Its translation is CASSRGAANVLTF.

This rearrangement joins TRBV7-9 to TRBJ2-7; D call uncertain. Germline CDR1 is SEHNR and CDR2 is FQNEAQ (reference sequence). This CDR3 contains 14 residues. Trimming cost V 5 bases and J 4 bases, with 15 bases left between them. This CDR3 reads CASSPASLGYEQYF. The CDR3 DNA sequence: TGTGCCAGCAGCCCCGCGAGCCTGGGGTACGAGCAGTACTTC.

This clone appeared a single time. The rearrangement uses TRBV19 and TRBJ2-5; D is ambiguous. The CDR3 sequence is 14 residues long. The V end lost 3 bases, the J end lost 5 bases, and 13 bases lay between the germline ends. CDR1 and CDR2 from the germline V gene are LNHDA and SQIVND (reference sequence). The CDR3 loop is CASSIRQRMETQYF. CDR3 in DNA: TGTGCCAGTAGTATCCGCCAGCGTATGGAGACCCAGTACTTC.

The genes are TRBV4-1 and TRBJ1-5, with 7 bases fitting TRBD1. CDR3 length: 15 amino acids. The V and J ends lost 0 bases and 6 bases, in that order; junction bases with no gene match: 5. CDR1 is MGHRA, CDR2 YSYEKL, per germline. CDR3 residues: CASSQDQQGGQPQHF. The CDR3 bases are TGCGCCAGCAGCCAAGATCAGCAGGGGGGTCAGCCCCAGCATTTT.

This chain connects TRBV9 to TRBJ2-1; D not resolved. V gave up 0 bases and J gave up 7 bases, with 14 bases separating them. CDR3 size: 15 residues. Germline assignment: CDR1 SGDLS and CDR2 YYNGEE. The CDR3 protein is CASSVVSSPWNEQFF. CDR3 DNA sequence: TGTGCCAGCAGCGTAGTATCCAGCCCGTGGAATGAGCAGTTCTTC.

The V call is TRBV7-2, the J call TRBJ2-2, with D perhaps given as TRBD1 or TRBD2 (5 bases each). Germline loops: CDR1 SGHTA, CDR2 FQGNSA. CDR3 length: 13 residues. Trimming removed 8 bases at V and 6 bases at J, with 13 bases between. CDR3 coding DNA: TGTGCCAGCTCGGGCCGGGGACCCGGGGAGCTGTTTTTT. Amino acids: CASSGRGPGELFF.

This clone was seen a single time. This sequence joins TRBV28 and TRBJ2-4, with unresolved D. The CDR3 contains 9 residues. Germline-derived CDR1 and CDR2 are MDHEN and SYDVKM. V gave up 5 bases and J gave up 15 bases, with 8 bases separating them. Written as DNA, the CDR3 is TGTGCCAGCAGTCCAGGATCGTACTTC. Translation: CASSPGSYF.

This chain joins TRBV18 and TRBJ1-5; TRBD1 is a possible D gene (5 bases). The CDR3 length is 15 residues. CDR1 and CDR2 from the germline V gene are KGHSH and LQKENI. V was clipped by 3 bases and J by 4 bases, with 13 bases between them. The CDR3 sequence: CASSPGTQGNQPQHF. The CDR3 DNA reads TGTGCCAGCTCACCGGGGACGCAGGGAAATCAGCCCCAGCATTTT.

The sample holds a few counts of this clone. The rearrangement links TRBV29-1 to TRBJ2-7; D gene unclear. Trimming took 6 bases from V and 0 from J, leaving 15 bases between them. This CDR3 is built from 14 residues. CDR1 is SQVTM, CDR2 ANQGSEA, per germline. In DNA, the CDR3 is TGCAGCGTAGACCCGACTGGAAGCTCCTACGAGCAGTACTTC. It translates to CSVDPTGSSYEQYF.

The chain uses TRBV9 and TRBJ2-2; possibly TRBD1 or TRBD2 for D (5 bases each). V was clipped by 0 bases and J by 1 base, with 10 bases between them. Germline assignment: CDR1 SGDLS and CDR2 YYNGEE. The length of the CDR3 is 16 residues. Here the CDR3 DNA reads TGTGCCAGCAGCGTAGGTGGGGGAGAGAACACCGGGGAGCTGTTTTTT. This translates into CASSVGGGENTGELFF.

The rearrangement joins TRBV7-2 to TRBJ2-1; no clear D gene. Trimming removed 6 bases at V and 5 bases at J, with 29 bases between. CDR1 and CDR2 (germline): SGHTA, FQGNSA. The CDR3 has 19 amino acids. CDR3: CASSSPPRSGPRNNNEQFF. The CDR3 DNA is TGTGCCAGCAGTTCCCCCCCCCGGTCCGGGCCTAGGAATAACAATGAGCAGTTCTTC.

The chain has TRBV19 and TRBJ1-2, with 11 bases fitting TRBD1. The V gene end was trimmed by 8 bases and the J gene end by 8 bases; junction bases not matched to a gene: 7. The CDR3 has 13 residues. The germline V gene has CDR1 LNHDA and CDR2 SQIVND (reference sequence). This CDR3 reads CASRTGGLRGYTF. CDR3 in DNA: TGTGCCAGTCGGACAGGGGGCTTGAGGGGCTACACCTTC.

V gene TRBV5-1 combines with J gene TRBJ1-6; TRBD1 is a possible D gene (5 bases). Germline V gene sequence: CDR1 SGHRS, CDR2 YFSETQ. V was pared by 1 base and J by 5 bases, with 7 bases between. CDR3 length: 14 residues. In DNA form, the CDR3 reads TGCGCCAGCAGCTTGTCAGGGAATAATTCACCCCTCCACTTT. It yields the protein CASSLSGNNSPLHF.

This clone was seen a few times. V is TRBV29-1 and J is TRBJ1-5; D remains unclear. The germline V gene encodes CDR1 SQVTM and CDR2 ANQGSEA. V lost 0 bases and J 8 bases, leaving 11 bases between the germline ends. The CDR3 loop spans 13 amino acids. The DNA of the CDR3 is TGCAGCGTTGAAGAGTCGGCCGGCGAGCCCCAGCATTTT. Residues: CSVEESAGEPQHF.

This chain joins TRBV14 and TRBJ2-1; no clear D gene. Per germline, CDR1 SGHDN and CDR2 FVKESK. V was shortened by 0 bases and J by 7 bases, with 10 bases between the two germline ends. The CDR3 sequence is 14 residues long. In DNA, the CDR3 is TGTGCCAGCAGCCAAGATAACTTTAGGAATGAGCAGTTCTTC. Amino acid sequence: CASSQDNFRNEQFF.

This clone was detected only a few times. The rearrangement uses TRBV7-9 and TRBJ2-2; the D is unclear. CDR1 SEHNR and CDR2 FQNEAQ come from the germline V gene (reference sequence). The CDR3 contains 12 residues. V lost 1 base, J lost 5 bases, and 2 bases lay in between. DNA of the CDR3: TGTGCCAGCAGCTTAGATACCGGGGAGCTGTTTTTT. Amino acid sequence: CASSLDTGELFF.

This clone appeared a single time. The chain has TRBV18 and TRBJ2-5; 10 bases align to TRBD1. The CDR3 has 13 residues. Germline V gene sequence: CDR1 KGHSH, CDR2 LQKENI. Trimming removed 4 bases from V and 5 bases from J; junction bases left unmatched: 1. CDR3 in DNA: TGTGCCAGCTCACGGGACAGGGGTGAGACCCAGTACTTC. Translated, it gives CASSRDRGETQYF.